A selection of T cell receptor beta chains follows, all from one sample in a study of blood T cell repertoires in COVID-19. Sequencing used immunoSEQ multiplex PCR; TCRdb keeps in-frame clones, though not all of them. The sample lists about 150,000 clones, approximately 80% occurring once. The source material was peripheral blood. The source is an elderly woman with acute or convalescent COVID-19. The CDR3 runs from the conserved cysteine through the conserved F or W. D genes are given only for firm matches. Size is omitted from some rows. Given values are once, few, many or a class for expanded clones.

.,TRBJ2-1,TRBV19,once,TGTGCCAGTAGTATTGCTGGTCAGGTCCAGCAGTTCTTC,CASSIAGQVQQFF
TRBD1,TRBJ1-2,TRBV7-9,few,TGTGCCAGCAGCTTAGTGTTGGACAGGGGAGATGGCTACACCTTC,CASSLVLDRGDGYTF
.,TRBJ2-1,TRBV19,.,TGTGCCAGTAGTATAGTCTCAGGGATCGGGGGTTACAATGAGCAGTTCTTC,CASSIVSGIGGYNEQFF
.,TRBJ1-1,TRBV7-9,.,TGTGCCAGCAGCCTACAGGGCCCGAACACTGAAGCTTTCTTT,CASSLQGPNTEAFF
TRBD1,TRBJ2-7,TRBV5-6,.,TGTGCCAGCAGCTTGGGGACAGGGTACTACGAGCAGTACTTC,CASSLGTGYYEQYF
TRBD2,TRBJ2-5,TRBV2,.,TGTGCCAGCAGTGACGGGGGGTCCGAGACCCAGTACTTC,CASSDGGSETQYF
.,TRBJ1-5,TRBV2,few,TGTGCCAGTGCAGGGTTGAGCAATCAGCCCCAGCATTTT,CASAGLSNQPQHF
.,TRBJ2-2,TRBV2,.,TGTGCCAGCACGCAGAACGGGGTCTGGGGGGAGCTGTTTTTT,CASTQNGVWGELFF
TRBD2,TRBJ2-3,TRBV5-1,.,TGCGCCAGCACCCACATTCGGGGGGAGGCCCCCACAGATACGCAGTATTTT,CASTHIRGEAPTDTQYF
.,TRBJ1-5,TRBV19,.,TGTGCCAGTACCGAGGGAAACCGGAATCAGCCCCAGCATTTT,CASTEGNRNQPQHF
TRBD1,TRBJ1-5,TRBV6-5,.,TGTGCCAGCAGTCTACGGGACAGTGGGAAGCCCCAGCATTTT,CASSLRDSGKPQHF
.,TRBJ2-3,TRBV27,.,TGTGCCAGCAGTTTTCGGAGGGGAGATACGCAGTATTTT,CASSFRRGDTQYF
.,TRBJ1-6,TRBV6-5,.,TGTGCCAGCAGTTATCCCTTCCCCAGACACTTT,CASSYPFPRHF
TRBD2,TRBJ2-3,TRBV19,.,TGTGCCAGTAGTAAAGCGGGGGCCTCAGATACGCAGTATTTT,CASSKAGASDTQYF
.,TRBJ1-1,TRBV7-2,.,TGTGCCAGCAGCTTACAGGGGCTTGAGAACACTGAAGCTTTCTTT,CASSLQGLENTEAFF
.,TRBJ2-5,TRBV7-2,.,TGTGCCAGCAGCTTCGGGGGTACCCACCAAGAGACCCAGTACTTC,CASSFGGTHQETQYF
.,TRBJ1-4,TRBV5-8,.,TGTGCCAGCAGCCCCGGGAGAATTAATGAAAAACTGTTTTTT,CASSPGRINEKLFF
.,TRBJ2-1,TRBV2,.,TGTGCCAGCATGAGGGACTCCAAAAACAATGAGCAGTTCTTC,CASMRDSKNNEQFF
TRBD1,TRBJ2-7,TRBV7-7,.,TGTGCCAGCAGCCTCCGGGACAGGGGGCCCTACGAGCAGTACTTC,CASSLRDRGPYEQYF
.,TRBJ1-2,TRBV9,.,TGTGCCAGTGGGGAGGGCTACTATGGCTACACCTTC,CASGEGYYGYTF
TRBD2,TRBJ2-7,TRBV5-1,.,TGCGCCAGCAGCTTGCGGGCGGGGGTCGTTAGCGGGAGGGCGCGTGAGCAGTACTTC,CASSLRAGVVSGRAREQYF
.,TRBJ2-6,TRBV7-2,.,TGTGCCAGCAGCCAGGGTTCTGGGGCCAACGTCCTGACTTTC,CASSQGSGANVLTF
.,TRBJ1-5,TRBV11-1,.,TGTGCCAGCAGTCGCCAGGTAAATCAGCCCCAGCATTTT,CASSRQVNQPQHF
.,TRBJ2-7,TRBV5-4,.,TGTGCCAGCAGCTATGGCGGCCTCCACGAGCAGTACTTC,CASSYGGLHEQYF
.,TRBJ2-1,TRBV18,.,TGTGCCAGCTCACCACCTATCAATGAGCAGTTCTTC,CASSPPINEQFF
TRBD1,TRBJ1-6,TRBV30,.,TGTGCCTGGAGTGGGTACAGGGGCGAGACGTCACCCCTCCACTTT,CAWSGYRGETSPLHF
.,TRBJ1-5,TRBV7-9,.,TGTGCCAGCAGCCAACAGGATCAGCCCCAGCATTTT,CASSQQDQPQHF
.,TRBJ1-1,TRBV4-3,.,TGCGCCAGCAGCCAAGGGTCGGACAGTTTCGAAGCTTTCTTT,CASSQGSDSFEAFF
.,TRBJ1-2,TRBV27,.,TGTGCCAGCAGTAGAGGCAGGGGATATGGCTACACCTTC,CASSRGRGYGYTF
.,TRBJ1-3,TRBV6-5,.,TGTGCCAGCATCAGCTCTGGAAACACCATATATTTT,CASISSGNTIYF
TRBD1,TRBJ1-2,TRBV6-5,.,TGTGCCAGCAGCCTCAGGGGGCTTACACCTGGCTACACCTTC,CASSLRGLTPGYTF
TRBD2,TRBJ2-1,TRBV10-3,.,TGTGCCACGGGAAGGGTAGCGGGGGTTGAGCAGTTCTTC,CATGRVAGVEQFF
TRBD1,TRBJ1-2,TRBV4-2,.,TGTGCCAGCAGCCAAGAAAGTCAGGGGGTGAACTATGGCTACACCTTC,CASSQESQGVNYGYTF
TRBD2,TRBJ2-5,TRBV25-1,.,TGTGCCAGCAGTGCCTCAGGGAGGGGACACCAAGAGACCCAGTACTTC,CASSASGRGHQETQYF
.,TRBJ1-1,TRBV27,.,TGTGCCAGCAGTTACGGACACCCACTCGGGGAAGCTTTCTTT,CASSYGHPLGEAFF
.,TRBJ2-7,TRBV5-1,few,TGCGCCAGCAGCACATTTCCGGGACTCTCAGCCTACGAGCAGTACTTC,CASSTFPGLSAYEQYF
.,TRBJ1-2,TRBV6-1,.,TGTGCCATCAATGAACAGGACTATGGCTACACCTTC,CAINEQDYGYTF
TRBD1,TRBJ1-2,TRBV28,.,TGTGCCAGCAGTTACGACAGGGGGTACACCTTC,CASSYDRGYTF
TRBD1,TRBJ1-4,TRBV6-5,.,TGTGCCAGCAGTTACTCTCGGGACAGGGATACTGAAAAACTGTTTTTT,CASSYSRDRDTEKLFF
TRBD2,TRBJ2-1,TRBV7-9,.,TGTGCCAGCAGGCGAGAGAGCGGGAAGTACAATGAGCAGTTCTTC,CASRRESGKYNEQFF
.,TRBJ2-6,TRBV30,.,TGTGCCTGGACCTTAAGGGGGGGCCCGAACGTCCTGACTTTC,CAWTLRGGPNVLTF
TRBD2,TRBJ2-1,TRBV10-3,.,TGTGCCACCTCAACTCAGACTAGCGGGAATAATGAGCAGTTCTTC,CATSTQTSGNNEQFF
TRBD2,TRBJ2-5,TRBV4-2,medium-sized,TGTGCCAGCAGCCAAGAGCTAGCGGGGGGGCTTTTGACCCAGTACTTC,CASSQELAGGLLTQYF
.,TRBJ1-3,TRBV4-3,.,TGCGCCAGCAGCCAAGAGGTGAGCTCTGGAAACACCATATATTTT,CASSQEVSSGNTIYF
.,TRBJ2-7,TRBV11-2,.,TGTGCCAGCAGCTTAGGTCTTACGTTGGCGGGGAACTACGAGCAGTACTTC,CASSLGLTLAGNYEQYF
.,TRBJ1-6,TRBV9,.,TGTGCCAGCAGCTTAGGACAGACGAATTCACCCCTCCACTTT,CASSLGQTNSPLHF
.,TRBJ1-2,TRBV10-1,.,TGCGCCAGCAGTTACAGTCAAGCCGGTGGCTACACCTTC,CASSYSQAGGYTF
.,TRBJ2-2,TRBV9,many,TGTGCCAGCAGCGTAGCTTCGGCGGCGAACACCGGGGAGCTGTTTTTT,CASSVASAANTGELFF
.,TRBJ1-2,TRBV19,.,TGTGCCAGTAGACTAACACGTGGGGCGGGGTACTATGGCTACACCTTC,CASRLTRGAGYYGYTF
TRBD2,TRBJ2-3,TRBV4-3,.,TGCGCCAGCAGCCATTCGAGTCGGGGGGGCGGAGATACGCAGTATTTT,CASSHSSRGGGDTQYF
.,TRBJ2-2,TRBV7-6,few,TGTGCCAGCAGCCCCCGGGGGGCAAGAACCGGGGAGCTGTTTTTT,CASSPRGARTGELFF
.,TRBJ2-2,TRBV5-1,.,TGCGCCAGCAGCTTGGGACACATGTCCCCCGGGGAGCTGTTTTTT,CASSLGHMSPGELFF
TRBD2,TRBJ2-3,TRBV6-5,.,TGTGCCAGCAGTTACCGGCGGGGGGGCGGTGCAGATACGCAGTATTTT,CASSYRRGGGADTQYF